The source of this TCR beta chain is a study of shared clonotypes between healthy human individuals. Turning to the study itself: A donor's plate count was three for CD4 naive and three for CD4 memory; CD8 naive had two and CD8 memory one.

The table came from immunoSEQ multiplex PCR; TCRdb's copy has only in-frame clones and leaves some out. The data show about 2.3 million clones, over 90% seen once. This CDR3 contains 18 residues. J gave up 0 bases and V 4 bases, and 8 bases lay outside the gene matches. CDR1 is SNHLY and CDR2 is FYNNEI in the germline V gene. Overall study results and limits: Depth was large, yet rarefaction showed that sorted-subset sequencing was incomplete. A handful of donors shared approximately 5% of their naive CD4 clonotypes. Among donors, clonotype sharing was expected to be affected by sequencing depth.

Comment on this clone: The antigen is unknown.

The TCR was taken from a young man in good health. Some clones in this sample may be carry-over from other donors' samples. J is TRBJ2-6 and V is TRBV2, with 8 bases lining up with TRBD1. The specimen sequenced was naive CD4+ T cells from PBMCs. Subset defined: CD45RA+ positively selected. This chain's CDR3 is CASSGGTGLYSGANVLTF. The CDR3 DNA follows: TGTGCCAGCAGTGGGGGGACAGGTTTATACTCTGGGGCCAACGTCCTGACTTTC.